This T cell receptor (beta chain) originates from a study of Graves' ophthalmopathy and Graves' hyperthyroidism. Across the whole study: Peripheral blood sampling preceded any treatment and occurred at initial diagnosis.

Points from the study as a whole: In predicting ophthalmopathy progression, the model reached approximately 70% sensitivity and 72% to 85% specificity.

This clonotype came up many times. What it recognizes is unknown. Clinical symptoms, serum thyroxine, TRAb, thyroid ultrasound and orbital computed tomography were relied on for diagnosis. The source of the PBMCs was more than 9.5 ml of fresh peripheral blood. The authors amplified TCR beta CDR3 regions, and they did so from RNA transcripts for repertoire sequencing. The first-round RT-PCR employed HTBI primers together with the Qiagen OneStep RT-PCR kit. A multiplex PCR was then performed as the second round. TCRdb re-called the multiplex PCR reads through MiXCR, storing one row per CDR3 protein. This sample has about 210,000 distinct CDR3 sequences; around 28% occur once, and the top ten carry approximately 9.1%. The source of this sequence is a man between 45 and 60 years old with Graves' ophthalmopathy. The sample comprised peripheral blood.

The CDR3 loop is CASSWTSETWEQYF. CDR3 in DNA: TGTGCCAGCAGCTGGACTAGCGAAACCTGGGAGCAGTACTTC. The rearrangement joins TRBV6-5 to TRBJ2-7; 9 bases are a match to TRBD2. The V gene's germline CDR1 is MNHEY and CDR2 SVGAGI. This CDR3 is built from 14 residues. The V gene end was trimmed by 6 bases and the J gene end by 7 bases; junction bases not matched to a gene: 10.